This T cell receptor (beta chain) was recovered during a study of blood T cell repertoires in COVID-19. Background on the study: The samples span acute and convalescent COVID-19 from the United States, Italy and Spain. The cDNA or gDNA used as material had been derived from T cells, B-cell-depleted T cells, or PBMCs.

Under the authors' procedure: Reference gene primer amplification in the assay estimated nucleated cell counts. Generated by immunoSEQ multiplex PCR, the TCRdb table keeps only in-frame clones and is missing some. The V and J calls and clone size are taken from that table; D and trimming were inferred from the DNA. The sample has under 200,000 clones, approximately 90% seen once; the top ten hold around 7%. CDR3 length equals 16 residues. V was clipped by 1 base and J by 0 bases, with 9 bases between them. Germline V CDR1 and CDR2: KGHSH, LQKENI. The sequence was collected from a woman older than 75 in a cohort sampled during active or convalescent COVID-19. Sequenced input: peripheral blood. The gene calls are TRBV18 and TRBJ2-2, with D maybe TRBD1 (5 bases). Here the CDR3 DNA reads TGTGCCAGCTCACCACTAAGACAGCCGAACACCGGGGAGCTGTTTTTT. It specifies CASSPLRQPNTGELFF.